The entry that follows covers one T cell receptor (beta chain) sequence. This clonotype was seen repeatedly, ten times or more. The specificity of this receptor is unknown. There are no base qualities to consult, and no much larger clone falls within one base. This sample stems from a study of blood T cells in healthy people across ages (dated by TCRdb to between 2014 and 2017). The study in broad terms: In model experiments, template switching captured roughly one uniquely barcoded TCR beta cDNA molecule for every two T cells. Using deep sequencing normalized with unique cDNA molecular identifiers, the study measured how TCR beta repertoire diversity changes with age. The donors were divided into four age groups: young (average around 15 years), middle-aged (roughly 40), aged (approximately 62) and long-lived (about 79). To avoid experimental bias, donors of different ages were randomly spread across the sequencing lanes. Using the same blood draw, the study looked at two additional independent replicas of 1 million unique cDNA reads for two donors, one aged 18 to 30 and the other aged 80 or older.

The receptor library was made with 5' RACE. Sequencing instrument: Illumina HiSeq 2500. A second PCR of roughly 6 to 12 cycles was performed with a sample-barcoded 5' primer and a J-beta primer mix. Each TCR beta cDNA molecule received a unique molecular identifier from a template-switch 5' adaptor carrying 12 random nucleotides. At least 3 million CDR3-containing paired-end reads were obtained from each sample. The Mint cDNA synthesis kit, primed by a TRBC-specific oligonucleotide, was used to synthesize first-strand cDNA from all RNA. Following uracil-DNA glycosylase treatment, all cDNA underwent a first 18-cycle PCR with the universal primers M1SS and BC2_uni_R. As for the authors' bioinformatics: Normalization of each sample was performed by random selection of 1 million high-quality reads, each carrying a distinct molecular identifier. Reads sharing molecular identifiers were discarded rather than binned into consensus sequences. MiTCR, with a Q25 quality threshold and the strictest error-elimination algorithm, was used for CDR3 identification, clonotype clustering and error correction. A nonparametric unseen species model using Euler transformation provided a lower-bound estimate of total TCR beta diversity. TCRdb handled the public reads itself, with Q25 trimming in fastp and clone calling in MiXCR, and kept productive beta chains. Entries that share a CDR3 protein sequence are merged under the most common genes and DNA. It is TCRdb's table, rather than the study itself, that gives the V and J calls and clone size. The sample data list around 870,000 distinct CDR3 sequences, and 25% to 35% of these were observed just once. 15% to 20% of the sample lies in the top ten.

Study-level results and caveats: Observed TCR beta diversity per million T cells fell roughly linearly with age, and a significant reduction was already apparent by age about 38. Because profiling used bulk unsorted PBMCs, naive and antigen-experienced compartments could not be compared conclusively. Because donor CMV infection status was unknown, age-related changes in expanded clonotypes were potentially confounded. The percentage of naive T cells measured by flow cytometry correlated strongly with observed TCR beta diversity. Estimates of total diversity from one million sequenced T cells were regarded as lower bounds and underestimates. The long-lived group showed more naive CD4+ T cells, fewer expanded clones and increased TCR diversity than the aged group, suggesting age selection.

Systemically healthy Caucasian individuals from Russia, 35 to 40 in total and aged roughly 6 to 90 years, were included as donors. Roughly 10 milliliters of peripheral blood were drawn from each donor into EDTA-treated Vacutainer tubes. Ficoll-Paque density-gradient centrifugation was used to isolate PBMCs, with at least 6 million obtained per sample. Trizol reagent was used to extract total RNA from the PBMCs, yielding at least 5.5 micrograms per sample. Naive CD45RAhigh/CD27high T cell percentages were measured by flow cytometry on a PBMC aliquot from every donor. The sample taken for sequencing was blood. The clonotype originates from a woman of 80 years or more in good health.

In nucleotides, the sequence is TGCGCCAGCAGCGGATCTAGCGGGGGTCAAGAGACCCAGTACTTC. Its protein reads: CASSGSSGGQETQYF. The receptor chain draws on TRBV5-1 and TRBJ2-5, with 10 bases matching TRBD2. CDR1 SGHRS and CDR2 YFSETQ were looked up in the germline V gene. V is pruned by 4 bases and J by 2 bases, leaving 5 bases of the junction without a gene match. Including the terminal cysteine and phenylalanine, the CDR3 comprises 15 residues. The sequence is cut down to CDR3 DNA, 45 bases in frame from base 1.